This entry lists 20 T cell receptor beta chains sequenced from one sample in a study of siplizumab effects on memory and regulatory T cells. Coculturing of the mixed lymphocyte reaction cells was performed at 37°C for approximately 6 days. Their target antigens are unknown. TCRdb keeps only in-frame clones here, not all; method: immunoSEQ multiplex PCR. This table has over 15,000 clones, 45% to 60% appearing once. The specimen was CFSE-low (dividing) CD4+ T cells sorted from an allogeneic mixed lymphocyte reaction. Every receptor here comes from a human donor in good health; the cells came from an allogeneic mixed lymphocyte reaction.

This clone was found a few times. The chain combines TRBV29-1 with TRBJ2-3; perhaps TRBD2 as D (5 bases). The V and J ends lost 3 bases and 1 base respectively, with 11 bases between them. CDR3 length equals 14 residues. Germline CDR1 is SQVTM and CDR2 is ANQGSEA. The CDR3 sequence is CSVDGVAGTDTQYF. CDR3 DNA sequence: TGCAGCGTTGACGGGGTTGCAGGCACAGATACGCAGTATTTT.

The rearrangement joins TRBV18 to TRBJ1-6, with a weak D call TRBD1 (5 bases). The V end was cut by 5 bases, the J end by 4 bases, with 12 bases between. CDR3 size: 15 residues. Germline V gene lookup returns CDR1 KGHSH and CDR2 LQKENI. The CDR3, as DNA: TGTGCCAGCTCAGGGGGACGGGGTTATAATTCACCCCTCCACTTT. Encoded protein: CASSGGRGYNSPLHF.

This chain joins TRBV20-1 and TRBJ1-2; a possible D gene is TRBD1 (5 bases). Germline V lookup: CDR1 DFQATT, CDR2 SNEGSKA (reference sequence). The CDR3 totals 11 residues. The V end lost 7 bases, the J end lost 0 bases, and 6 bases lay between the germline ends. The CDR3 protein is CSGGTNYGYTF. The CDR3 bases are TGCAGTGGGGGGACTAACTATGGCTACACCTTC.

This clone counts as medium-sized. As DNA, the CDR3 is TGTGCCAGCAGTTACGGTGGGATGGGGACCTACGAGCAGTACTTC. This gives the protein CASSYGGMGTYEQYF. The chain has TRBV6-5 and TRBJ2-7; D unclear. Trimming stripped 2 bases from V and 2 bases from J, with 13 bases between. Germline assignment: CDR1 MNHEY and CDR2 SVGAGI. There are 15 residues in the CDR3.

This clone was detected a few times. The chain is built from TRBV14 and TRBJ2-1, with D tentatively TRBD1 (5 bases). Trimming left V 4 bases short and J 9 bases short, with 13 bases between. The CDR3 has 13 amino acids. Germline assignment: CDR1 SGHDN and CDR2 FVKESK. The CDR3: CASSLNRWGEQFF. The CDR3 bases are TGTGCCAGCAGCCTCAACAGGTGGGGTGAGCAGTTCTTC.

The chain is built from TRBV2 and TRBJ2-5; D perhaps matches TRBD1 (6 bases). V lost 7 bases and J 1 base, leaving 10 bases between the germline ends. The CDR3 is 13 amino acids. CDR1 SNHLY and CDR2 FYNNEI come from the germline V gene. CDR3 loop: CASTTDSQETQYF. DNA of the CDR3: TGTGCCAGCACCACGGACAGCCAAGAGACCCAGTACTTC.

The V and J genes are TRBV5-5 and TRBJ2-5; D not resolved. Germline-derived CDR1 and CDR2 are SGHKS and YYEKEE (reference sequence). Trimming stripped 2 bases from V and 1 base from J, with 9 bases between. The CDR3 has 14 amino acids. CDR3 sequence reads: CASSFSLGQETQYF. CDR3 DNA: TGTGCCAGCAGCTTTTCACTGGGCCAAGAGACCCAGTACTTC.

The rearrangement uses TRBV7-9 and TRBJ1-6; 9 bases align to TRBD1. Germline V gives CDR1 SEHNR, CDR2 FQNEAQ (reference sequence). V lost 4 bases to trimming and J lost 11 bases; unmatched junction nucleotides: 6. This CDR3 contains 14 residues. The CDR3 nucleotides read TGTGCCAGCAGCTCTACAGGGGGCCCACCACCCCTCCACTTT. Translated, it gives CASSSTGGPPPLHF. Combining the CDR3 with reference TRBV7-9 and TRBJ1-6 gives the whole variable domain DTGVSQNPRHKITKRGQNVTFRCDPISEHNRLYWYRQTLGQGPEFLTYFQNEAQLEKSRLLSDRFSAERPKGSFSTLEIQRTEQGDSAMYLCASSSTGGPPPLHFGNGTRLTVT.

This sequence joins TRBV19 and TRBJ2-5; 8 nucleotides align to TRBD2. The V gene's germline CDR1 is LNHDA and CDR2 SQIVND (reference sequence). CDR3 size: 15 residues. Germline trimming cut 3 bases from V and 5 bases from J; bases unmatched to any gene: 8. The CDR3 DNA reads TGTGCCAGTAGTATTACCTCCCGGGGGGGGGAGACCCAGTACTTC. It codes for CASSITSRGGETQYF.

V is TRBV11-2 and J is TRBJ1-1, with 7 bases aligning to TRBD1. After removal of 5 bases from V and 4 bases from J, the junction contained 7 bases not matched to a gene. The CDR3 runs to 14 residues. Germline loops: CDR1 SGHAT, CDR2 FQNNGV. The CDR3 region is CASSLNRGSTEAFF. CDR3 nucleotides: TGTGCCAGCAGCCTAAACAGGGGCTCCACTGAAGCTTTCTTT.

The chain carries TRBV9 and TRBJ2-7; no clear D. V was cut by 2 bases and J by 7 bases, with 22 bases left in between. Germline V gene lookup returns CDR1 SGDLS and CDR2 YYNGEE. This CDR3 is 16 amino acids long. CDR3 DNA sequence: TGTGCCAGCAGCGTTGGCCCAATGAACGGCGTTTGGGAGCAGTACTTC. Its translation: CASSVGPMNGVWEQYF.

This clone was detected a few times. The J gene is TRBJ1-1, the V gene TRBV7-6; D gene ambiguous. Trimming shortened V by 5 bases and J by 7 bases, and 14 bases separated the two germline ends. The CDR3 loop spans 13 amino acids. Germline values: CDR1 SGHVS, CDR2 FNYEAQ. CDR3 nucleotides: TGTGCCAGCAGCCCCCTACTTTCGGGTGAAGCTTTCTTT. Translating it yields CASSPLLSGEAFF.

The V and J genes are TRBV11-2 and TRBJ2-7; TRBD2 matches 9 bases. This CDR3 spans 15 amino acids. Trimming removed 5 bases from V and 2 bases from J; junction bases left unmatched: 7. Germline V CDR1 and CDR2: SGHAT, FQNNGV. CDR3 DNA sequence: TGTGCCAGCAGCCAAGAGGCGGGGGGGCCCTACGAGCAGTACTTC. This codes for CASSQEAGGPYEQYF. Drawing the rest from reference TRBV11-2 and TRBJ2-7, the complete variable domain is EAGVAQSPRYKIIEKRQSVAFWCNPISGHATLYWYQQILGQGPKLLIQFQNNGVVDDSQLPKDRFSAERLKGVDSTLKIQPAKLEDSAVYLCASSQEAGGPYEQYFGPGTRLTVT.

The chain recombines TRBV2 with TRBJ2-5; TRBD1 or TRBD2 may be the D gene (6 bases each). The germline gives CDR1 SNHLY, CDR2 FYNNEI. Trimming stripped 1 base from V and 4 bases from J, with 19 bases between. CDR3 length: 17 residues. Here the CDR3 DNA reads TGTGCCAGCAGTGAAGGGACTCCGGGGGCCGGGGGAGAGACCCAGTACTTC. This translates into CASSEGTPGAGGETQYF.

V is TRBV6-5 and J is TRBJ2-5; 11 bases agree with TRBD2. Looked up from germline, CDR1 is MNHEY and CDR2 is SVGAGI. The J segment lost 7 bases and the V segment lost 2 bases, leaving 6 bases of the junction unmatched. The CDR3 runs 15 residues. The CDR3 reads CASSYTLAGAGTQYF. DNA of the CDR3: TGTGCCAGCAGTTACACACTAGCGGGGGCAGGGACCCAGTACTTC.

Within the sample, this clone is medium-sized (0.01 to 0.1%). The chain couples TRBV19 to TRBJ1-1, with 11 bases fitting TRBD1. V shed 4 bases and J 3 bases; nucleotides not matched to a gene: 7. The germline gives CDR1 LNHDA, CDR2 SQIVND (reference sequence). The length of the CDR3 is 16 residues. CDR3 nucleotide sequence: TGTGCCAGTAGTAGTAGGACAGGGGGCGGTTACACTGAAGCTTTCTTT. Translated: CASSSRTGGGYTEAFF.

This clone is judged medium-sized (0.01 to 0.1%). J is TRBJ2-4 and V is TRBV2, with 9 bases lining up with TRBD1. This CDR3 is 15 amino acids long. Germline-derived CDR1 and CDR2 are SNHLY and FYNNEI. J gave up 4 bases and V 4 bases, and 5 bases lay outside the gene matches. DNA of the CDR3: TGTGCCAGCAGTGTAGGGGGACAGGGTAAAAACATTCAGTACTTC. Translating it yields CASSVGGQGKNIQYF.

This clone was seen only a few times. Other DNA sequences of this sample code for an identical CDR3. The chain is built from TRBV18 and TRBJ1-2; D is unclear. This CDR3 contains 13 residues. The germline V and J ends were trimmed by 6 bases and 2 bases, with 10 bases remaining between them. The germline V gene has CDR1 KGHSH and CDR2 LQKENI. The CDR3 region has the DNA TGTGCCAGCTCCCCAGACAAAAACTATGGCTACACCTTC. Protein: CASSPDKNYGYTF.

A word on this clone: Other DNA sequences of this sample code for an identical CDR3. The CDR3 DNA sequence: TGTGCCAGCAGTTACGACAGTAACTATGGCTACACCTTC. This encodes CASSYDSNYGYTF. The gene calls are TRBV6-9 and TRBJ1-2; D might be TRBD1 (5 bases). Trimming removed 3 bases at V and 1 base at J, with 6 bases between. The CDR3 totals 13 residues. Germline CDR1 and CDR2: MNHGY and SVAAGI.

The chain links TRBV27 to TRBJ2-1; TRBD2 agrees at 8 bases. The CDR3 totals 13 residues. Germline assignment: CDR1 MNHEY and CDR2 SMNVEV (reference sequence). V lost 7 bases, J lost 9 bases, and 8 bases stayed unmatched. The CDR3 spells CASNGAGAAEQFF. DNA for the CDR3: TGTGCCAGCAATGGAGCGGGGGCTGCTGAGCAGTTCTTC.